What follows are 3 T cell receptor beta chains derived from one specimen sequenced in a study of PD-1 blockade in classical Hodgkin lymphoma. Libraries were prepared by immunoSEQ multiplex PCR; TCRdb keeps only in-frame clonotypes and omits some of them. The sample holds 25,000 to 35,000 clones, 75% to 90% seen once. Every patient had relapsed following autologous stem cell transplantation, and cohorts differed in brentuximab vedotin exposure. This material consisted of peripheral blood mononuclear cells (PBMCs), taken before the second cycle of nivolumab. These receptor sequences come from a human donor with classical Hodgkin lymphoma.

V and J are TRBV2 and TRBJ1-2, with TRBD1 identical over 7 bases. The germline gives CDR1 SNHLY, CDR2 FYNNEI. There are 16 residues in the CDR3. V shed 4 bases and J 3 bases; nucleotides not matched to a gene: 11. The CDR3 nucleotides read TGTGCCAGCAGTGGACGGGACAGACCCAAGGACTATGGCTACACCTTC. Translating gives CASSGRDRPKDYGYTF. The variable domain in full, with the rest retrieved from reference TRBV2 and TRBJ1-2, is EPEVTQTPSHQVTQMGQEVILRCVPISNHLYFYWYRQILGQKVEFLVSFYNNEISEKSEIFDDQFSVERPDGSNFTLKIRSTKLEDSAMYFCASSGRDRPKDYGYTFGSGTRLTVV.

This clone was counted between two and nine times. J is TRBJ1-1 and V is TRBV27; D is possibly TRBD1 (6 bases). The CDR3 loop spans 12 amino acids. Trimming stripped 6 bases from V and 8 bases from J, with 13 bases between. CDR1 is MNHEY, CDR2 SMNVEV, per germline (reference sequence). CDR3 bases: TGTGCCAGCAGCTCGACAGGCAGCGAAGCTTTCTTT. Protein: CASSSTGSEAFF.

The CDR3 loop reads CAWSPTGFSYEQYF. CDR3 in DNA: TGTGCCTGGAGTCCCACCGGCTTCTCCTACGAGCAGTACTTC. This chain uses TRBV30 with TRBJ2-7; unclear D gene. V lost 2 bases and J lost 0, with 11 bases in between. This CDR3 spans 14 amino acids. Per the germline V gene, CDR1 is GTSNPN and CDR2 is SVGIG (reference sequence). The whole variable domain, remainder taken from reference TRBV30 and TRBJ2-7, is SQTIHQWPATLVQPVGSPLSLECTVEGTSNPNLYWYRQAAGRGLQLLFYSVGIGQISSEVPQNLSASRPQDRQFILSSKKLLLSDSGFYLCAWSPTGFSYEQYFGPGTRLTVT.